This T cell receptor beta chain was sequenced for a study of CD8+ T cells in alopecia areata. Study-wide results and limits: Compared with normal scalp, lesional scalp had higher clonality and more expanded CD8+ clones. Sequences from scalp samples also cover resident alphabeta T cells of normal skin. It was less clear whether patients shared TCRs than it was in mice, possibly because of HLA.

CDR1 SEHNR and CDR2 FQNEAQ come from the germline V gene (reference sequence). This CDR3 spans 17 amino acids. Trimming took off 3 bases at V and 0 bases at J, with 16 bases between the two ends. For this clone: Its antigen is still unknown.

Researchers picked out CD4+ and CD8+ T cells from PBMCs by sorting. RNA, once extracted, was reverse transcribed into cDNA for use as the sequencing template. The assay was immunoSEQ multiplex PCR, and TCRdb's table has in-frame clones only and misses some. The sample has 130,000 to 150,000 clones, 62% seen once. The source is a human donor in good health. The sample consisted of CD8+ T cells sorted from blood. V usage is TRBV7-9 and J usage is TRBJ2-3, with a weak D call TRBD2 (5 bases). The CDR3 spells CASSLTRGSISTDTQYF. CDR3 sequence (DNA): TGTGCCAGCAGCTTGACGCGTGGGAGTATAAGCACAGATACGCAGTATTTT.